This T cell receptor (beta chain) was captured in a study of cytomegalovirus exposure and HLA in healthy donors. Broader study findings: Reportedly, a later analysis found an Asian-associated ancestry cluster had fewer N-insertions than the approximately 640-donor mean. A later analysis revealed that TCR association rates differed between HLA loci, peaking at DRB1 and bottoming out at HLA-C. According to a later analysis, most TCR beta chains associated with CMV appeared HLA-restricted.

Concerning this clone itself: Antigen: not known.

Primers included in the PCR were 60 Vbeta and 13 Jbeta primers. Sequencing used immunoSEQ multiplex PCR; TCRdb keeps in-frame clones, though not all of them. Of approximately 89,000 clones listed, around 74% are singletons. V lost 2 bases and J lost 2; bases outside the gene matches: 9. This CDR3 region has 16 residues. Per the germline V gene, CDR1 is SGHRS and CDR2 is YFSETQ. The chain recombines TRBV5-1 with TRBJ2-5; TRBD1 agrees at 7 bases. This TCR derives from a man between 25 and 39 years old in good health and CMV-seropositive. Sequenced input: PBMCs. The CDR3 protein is CASSLPTGAIQETQYF. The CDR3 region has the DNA TGCGCCAGCAGCTTACCTACAGGGGCCATTCAAGAGACCCAGTACTTC.